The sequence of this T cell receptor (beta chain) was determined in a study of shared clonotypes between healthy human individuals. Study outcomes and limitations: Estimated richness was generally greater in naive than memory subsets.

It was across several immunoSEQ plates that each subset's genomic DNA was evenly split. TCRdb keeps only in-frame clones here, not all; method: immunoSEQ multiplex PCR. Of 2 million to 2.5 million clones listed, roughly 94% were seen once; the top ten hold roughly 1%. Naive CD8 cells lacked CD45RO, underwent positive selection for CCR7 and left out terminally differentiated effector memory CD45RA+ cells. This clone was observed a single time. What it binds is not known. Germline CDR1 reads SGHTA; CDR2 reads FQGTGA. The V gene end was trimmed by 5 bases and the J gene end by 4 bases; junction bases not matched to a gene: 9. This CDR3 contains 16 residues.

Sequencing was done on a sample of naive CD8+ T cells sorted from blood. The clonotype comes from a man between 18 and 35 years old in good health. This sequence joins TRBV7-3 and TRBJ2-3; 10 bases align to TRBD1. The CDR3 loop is CASSLRDRGFADTQYF. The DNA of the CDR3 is TGTGCCAGCAGCCTCCGGGACAGGGGATTCGCAGATACGCAGTATTTT.